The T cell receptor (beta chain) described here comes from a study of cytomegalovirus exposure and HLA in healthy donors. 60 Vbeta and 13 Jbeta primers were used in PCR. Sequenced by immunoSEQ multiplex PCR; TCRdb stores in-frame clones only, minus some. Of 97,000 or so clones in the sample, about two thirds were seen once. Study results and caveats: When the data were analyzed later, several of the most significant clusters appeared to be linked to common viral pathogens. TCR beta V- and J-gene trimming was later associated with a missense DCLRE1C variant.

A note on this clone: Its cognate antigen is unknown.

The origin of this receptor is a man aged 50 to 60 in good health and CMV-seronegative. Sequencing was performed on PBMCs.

The CDR3 region is CSVEKTSPGEQYF. The CDR3 region has the DNA TGCAGCGTTGAAAAGACCTCACCGGGCGAGCAGTACTTC. This chain links TRBV29-1 with TRBJ2-7; D unclear. The germline V gene encodes CDR1 SQVTM and CDR2 ANQGSEA. This CDR3 has 13 amino acids. V lost 2 bases and J 6 bases, leaving 14 bases between the germline ends.